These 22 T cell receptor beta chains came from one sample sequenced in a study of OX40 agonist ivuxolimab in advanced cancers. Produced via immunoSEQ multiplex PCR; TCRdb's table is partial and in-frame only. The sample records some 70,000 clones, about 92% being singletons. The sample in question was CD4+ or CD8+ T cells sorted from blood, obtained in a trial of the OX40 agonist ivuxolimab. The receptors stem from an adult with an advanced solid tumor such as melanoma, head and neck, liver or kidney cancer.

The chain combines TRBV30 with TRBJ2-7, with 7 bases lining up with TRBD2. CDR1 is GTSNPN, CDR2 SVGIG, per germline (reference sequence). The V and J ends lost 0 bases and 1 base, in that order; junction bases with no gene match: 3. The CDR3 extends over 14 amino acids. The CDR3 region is CAWSVRGISYEQYF. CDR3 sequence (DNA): TGTGCCTGGAGTGTGCGGGGGATATCCTACGAGCAGTACTTC.

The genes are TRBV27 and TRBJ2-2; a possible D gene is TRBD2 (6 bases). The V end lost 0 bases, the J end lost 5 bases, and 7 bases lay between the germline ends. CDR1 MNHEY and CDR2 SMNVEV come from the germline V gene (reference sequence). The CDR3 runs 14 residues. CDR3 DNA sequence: TGTGCCAGCAGTTTATCGGGGGGAACCGGGGAGCTGTTTTTT. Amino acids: CASSLSGGTGELFF.

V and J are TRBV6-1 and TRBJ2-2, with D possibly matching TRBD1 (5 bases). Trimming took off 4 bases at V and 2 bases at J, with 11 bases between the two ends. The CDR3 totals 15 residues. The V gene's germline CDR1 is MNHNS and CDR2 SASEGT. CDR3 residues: CASSVTVLNTGELFF. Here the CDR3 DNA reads TGTGCCAGCAGTGTGACAGTCCTTAACACCGGGGAGCTGTTTTTT.

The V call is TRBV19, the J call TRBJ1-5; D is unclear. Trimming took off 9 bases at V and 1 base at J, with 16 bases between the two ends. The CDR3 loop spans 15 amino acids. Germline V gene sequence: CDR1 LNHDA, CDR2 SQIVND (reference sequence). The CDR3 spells CASSPGSSSNQPQHF. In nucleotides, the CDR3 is TGTGCCAGCAGTCCGGGCAGTTCAAGCAATCAGCCCCAGCATTTT.

The CDR3 reads CASGNGAGGEQYF. DNA of the CDR3: TGTGCTAGTGGTAACGGGGCTGGGGGCGAGCAGTACTTC. The chain combines TRBV12-5 with TRBJ2-7; D possibly matches TRBD1 or TRBD2 (5 bases each). The V gene's germline CDR1 is LGHNT and CDR2 FRNRAP. V was cut by 5 bases and J by 6 bases, with 14 bases left in between. CDR3 size: 13 residues.

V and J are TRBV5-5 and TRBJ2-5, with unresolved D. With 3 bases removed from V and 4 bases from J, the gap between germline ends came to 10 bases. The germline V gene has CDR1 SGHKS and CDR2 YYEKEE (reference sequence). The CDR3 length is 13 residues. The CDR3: CASSSTPGETQYF. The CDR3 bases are TGTGCCAGCAGCTCCACCCCGGGAGAGACCCAGTACTTC.

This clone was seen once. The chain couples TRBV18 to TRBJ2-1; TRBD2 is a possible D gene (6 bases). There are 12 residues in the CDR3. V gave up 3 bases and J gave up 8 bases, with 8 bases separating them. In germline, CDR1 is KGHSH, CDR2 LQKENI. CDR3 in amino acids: CASSPTGDEQFF. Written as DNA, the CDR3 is TGTGCCAGCTCACCCACGGGGGATGAGCAGTTCTTC. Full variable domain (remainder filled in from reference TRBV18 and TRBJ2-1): NAGVMQNPRHLVRRRGQEARLRCSPMKGHSHVYWYRQLPEEGLKFMVYLQKENIIDESGMPKERFSAEFPKEGPSILRIQQVVRGDSAAYFCASSPTGDEQFFGPGTRLTVL.

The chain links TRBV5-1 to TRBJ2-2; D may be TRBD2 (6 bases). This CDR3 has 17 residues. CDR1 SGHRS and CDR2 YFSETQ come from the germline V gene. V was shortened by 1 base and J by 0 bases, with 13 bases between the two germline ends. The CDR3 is CASSLTWRASNTGELFF. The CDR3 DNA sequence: TGCGCCAGCAGCTTGACCTGGAGGGCCTCGAACACCGGGGAGCTGTTTTTT.

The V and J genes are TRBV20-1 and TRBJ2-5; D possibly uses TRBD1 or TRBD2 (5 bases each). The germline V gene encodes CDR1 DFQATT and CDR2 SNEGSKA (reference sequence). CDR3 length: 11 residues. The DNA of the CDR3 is TGCAGCCTCGGGGCCCAAGAGACCCAGTACTTC. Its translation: CSLGAQETQYF.

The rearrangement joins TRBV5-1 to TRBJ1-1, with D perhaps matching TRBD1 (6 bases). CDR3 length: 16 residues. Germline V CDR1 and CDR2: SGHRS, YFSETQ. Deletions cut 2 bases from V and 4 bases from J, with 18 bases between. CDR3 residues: CASSLVPDRHATEAFF. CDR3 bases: TGCGCCAGCAGCTTAGTCCCCGACAGGCACGCCACTGAAGCTTTCTTT.

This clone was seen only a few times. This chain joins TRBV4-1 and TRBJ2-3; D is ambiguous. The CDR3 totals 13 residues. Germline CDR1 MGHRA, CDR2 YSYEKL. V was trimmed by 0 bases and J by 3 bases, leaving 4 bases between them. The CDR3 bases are TGCGCCAGCAGCCAAGATTATACAGATACGCAGTATTTT. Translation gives CASSQDYTDTQYF.

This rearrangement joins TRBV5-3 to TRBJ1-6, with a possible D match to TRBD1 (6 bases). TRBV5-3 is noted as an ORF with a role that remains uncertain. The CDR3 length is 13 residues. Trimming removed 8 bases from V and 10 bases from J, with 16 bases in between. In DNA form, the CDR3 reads TGTGCCAGCAGCCAGGGGTACGGGTCACCCCTCCACTTT. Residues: CASSQGYGSPLHF.

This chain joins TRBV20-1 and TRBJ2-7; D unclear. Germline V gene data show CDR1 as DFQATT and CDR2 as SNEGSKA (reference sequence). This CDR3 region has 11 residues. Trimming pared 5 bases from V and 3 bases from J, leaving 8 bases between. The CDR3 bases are TGCAGTGCTTCAGACGACTACGAGCAGTACTTC. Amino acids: CSASDDYEQYF.

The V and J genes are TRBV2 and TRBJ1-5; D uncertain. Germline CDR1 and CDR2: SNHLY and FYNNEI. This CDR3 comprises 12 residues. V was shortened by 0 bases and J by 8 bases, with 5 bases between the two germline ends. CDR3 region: CASSEALEPQHF. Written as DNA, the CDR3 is TGTGCCAGCAGTGAAGCGCTGGAGCCCCAGCATTTT.

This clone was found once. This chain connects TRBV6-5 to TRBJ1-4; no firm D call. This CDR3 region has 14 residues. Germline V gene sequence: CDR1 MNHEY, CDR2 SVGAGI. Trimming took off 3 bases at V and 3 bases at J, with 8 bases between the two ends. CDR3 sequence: CASSYGRSNEKLFF. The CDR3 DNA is TGTGCCAGCAGTTATGGTCGGTCTAATGAAAAACTGTTTTTT.

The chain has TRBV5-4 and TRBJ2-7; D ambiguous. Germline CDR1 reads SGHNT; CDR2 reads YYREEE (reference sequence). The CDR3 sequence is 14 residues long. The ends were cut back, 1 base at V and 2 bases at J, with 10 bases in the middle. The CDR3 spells CASSLLAETYEQYF. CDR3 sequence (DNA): TGTGCCAGCAGCTTGCTTGCGGAGACCTACGAGCAGTACTTC.

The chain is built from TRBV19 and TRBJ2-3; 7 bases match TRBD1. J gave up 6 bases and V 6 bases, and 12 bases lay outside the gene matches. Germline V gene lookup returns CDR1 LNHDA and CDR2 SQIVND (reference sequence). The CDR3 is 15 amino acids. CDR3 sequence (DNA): TGTGCCAGTAGATCCCGGGACAGACGATCCGATACGCAGTATTTT. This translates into CASRSRDRRSDTQYF.

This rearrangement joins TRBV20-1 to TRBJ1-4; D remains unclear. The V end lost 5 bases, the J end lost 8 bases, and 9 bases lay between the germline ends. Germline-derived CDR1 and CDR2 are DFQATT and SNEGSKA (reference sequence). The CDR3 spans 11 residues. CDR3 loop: CSAPLQEKLFF. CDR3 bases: TGCAGTGCTCCCCTCCAAGAAAAACTGTTTTTT.

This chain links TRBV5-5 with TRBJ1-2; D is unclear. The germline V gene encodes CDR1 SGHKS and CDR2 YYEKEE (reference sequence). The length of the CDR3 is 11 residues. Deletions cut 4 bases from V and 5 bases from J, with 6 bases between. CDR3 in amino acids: CASSNLYGYTF. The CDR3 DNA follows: TGTGCCAGCAGCAACCTTTATGGCTACACCTTC.

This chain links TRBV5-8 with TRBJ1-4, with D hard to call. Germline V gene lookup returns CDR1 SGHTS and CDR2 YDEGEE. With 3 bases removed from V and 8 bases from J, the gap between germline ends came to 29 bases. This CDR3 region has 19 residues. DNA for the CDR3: TGTGCCAGCAGCTCATCTAGGTCCGGGCTTAAACGGGGTTCCGAAAAACTGTTTTTT. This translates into CASSSSRSGLKRGSEKLFF.

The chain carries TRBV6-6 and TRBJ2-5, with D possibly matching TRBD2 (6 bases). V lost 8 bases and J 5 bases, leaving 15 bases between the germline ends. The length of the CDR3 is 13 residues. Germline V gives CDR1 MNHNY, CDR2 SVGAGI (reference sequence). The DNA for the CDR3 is TGTGCCAGCTATGGCGGGGCCCGGGAGACCCAGTACTTC. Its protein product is CASYGGARETQYF.

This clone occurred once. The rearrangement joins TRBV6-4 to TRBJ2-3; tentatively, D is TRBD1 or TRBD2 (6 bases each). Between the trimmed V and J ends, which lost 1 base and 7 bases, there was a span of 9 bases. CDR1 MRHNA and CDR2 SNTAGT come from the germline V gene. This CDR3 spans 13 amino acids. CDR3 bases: TGTGCCAGCAGTGACTTAGGGGGGTATACGCAGTATTTT. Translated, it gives CASSDLGGYTQYF.